The rows below give T cell receptor beta chains drawn from one sample of a study of T cells expressing NK-cell markers. Each CDR3 protein gets one entry in TCRdb, which reprocessed the 5' RACE reads and gives no DNA. This sample's table has roughly 420,000 distinct CDR3 sequences. Sample: blood T cells: a sorted CD56 or NKG2C T cell subset, CD4+ or CD8+ T cells, or bulk PBMC T cells (not recorded which). The origin of the receptors is a woman between 18 and 69 years old in good health. Both conserved end residues are part of each CDR3.

TRBJ2-1,TRBV27,CASSLIGAGVNEQFF
TRBJ2-2,TRBV6-1,CASTSVTLVTGELFF
TRBJ2-5,TRBV29-1,CSVGGFGETQYF
TRBJ2-7,TRBV18,CASSPGTGDLEQYF
TRBJ2-7,TRBV27,CAVSGLAGSYEQYF
TRBJ2-1,TRBV19,CASGSRDRGWNEQFF
TRBJ2-1,TRBV29-1,CSVGGGVKPYNEQFF
TRBJ1-1,TRBV29-1,CSVEDPWYWDRGGTEAFF
TRBJ1-2,TRBV14,CASSRTGASYGYTF
TRBJ2-2,TRBV28,CASSLGGSPGELFF
TRBJ2-5,TRBV7-9,CASSYMGIKYQETQYF
TRBJ1-1,TRBV15,CATSRTGQRAFF
TRBJ2-3,TRBV5-1,CASSRGHPSTDTQYF
TRBJ2-1,TRBV29-1,CSGGGAELGYEQFF
TRBJ1-1,TRBV7-2,CASSFKARDTEAFF
TRBJ2-2,TRBV21-1,CASRGTAGHGELFF
TRBJ1-2,TRBV7-8,CASSLALNYGYTF
TRBJ1-2,TRBV20-1,CSARPLLGGSGYTF